These 2 T cell receptor beta chains came from one sample sequenced in a study of cytomegalovirus exposure and HLA in healthy donors. Use of 60 Vbeta and 13 Jbeta primers characterized the PCR. The table came from immunoSEQ multiplex PCR; TCRdb's copy has only in-frame clones and leaves some out. The table includes roughly 290,000 clones, 80% detected once. The sequencing sample was made of PBMCs. The receptors were sampled from a girl aged 2-10 years in good health and CMV-seronegative.

There are a few counts of this clone. The rearrangement joins TRBV2 to TRBJ2-5, with D possibly TRBD1 on 5 matching bases. The CDR3 covers 10 residues. Germline CDR1 and CDR2: SNHLY and FYNNEI. Trimming pared 11 bases from V and 5 bases from J, leaving 9 bases between. The CDR3 sequence: CAWGRETQYF. In DNA, the CDR3 is TGTGCCTGGGGCAGGGAGACCCAGTACTTC.

The chain combines TRBV25-1 with TRBJ2-1; 9 bases fit TRBD2. Trimming at V came to 1 base and at J to 7 bases, leaving 14 bases not matched to a gene. CDR1 MGHDK and CDR2 SYGVNS come from the germline V gene. The CDR3 is 18 residues long. The CDR3 protein is CASSEFTAAGGSWNEQFF. CDR3 sequence (DNA): TGTGCCAGCAGTGAATTTACGGCGGCGGGAGGGAGTTGGAATGAGCAGTTCTTC. Looking up the rest from reference TRBV25-1 and TRBJ2-1 gives the full variable domain: EADIYQTPRYLVIGTGKKITLECSQTMGHDKMYWYQQDPGMELHLIHYSYGVNSTEKGDLSSESTVSRIRTEHFPLTLESARPSHTSQYLCASSEFTAAGGSWNEQFFGPGTRLTVL.